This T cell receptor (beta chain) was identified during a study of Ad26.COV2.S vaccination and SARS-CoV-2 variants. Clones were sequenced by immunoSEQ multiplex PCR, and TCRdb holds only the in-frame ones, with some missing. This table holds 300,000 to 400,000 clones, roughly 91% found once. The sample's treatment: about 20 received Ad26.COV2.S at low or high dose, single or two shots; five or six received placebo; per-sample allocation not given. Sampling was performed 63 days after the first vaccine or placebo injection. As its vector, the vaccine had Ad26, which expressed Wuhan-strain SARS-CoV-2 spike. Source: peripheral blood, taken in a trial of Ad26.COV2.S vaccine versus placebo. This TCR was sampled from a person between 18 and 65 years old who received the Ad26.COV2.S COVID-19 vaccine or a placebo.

For the CDR3, the DNA is TGTGCCAGCAGCCCTCAGGGGGCCGACACCGGGGAGCTGTTTTTT. It specifies CASSPQGADTGELFF. The V call is TRBV7-2, the J call TRBJ2-2, with 8 bases aligning to TRBD1. CDR1 and CDR2 (germline): SGHTA, FQGNSA. Trimming removed 5 bases from V and 3 bases from J; junction bases left unmatched: 5. This CDR3 is built from 15 residues.